The sequence of this T cell receptor beta chain was determined in a study of blood T cell repertoires in COVID-19. Study-level information: T cells, B-cell-depleted T cells, or PBMCs supplied cDNA or gDNA.

Only in-frame clones appear in the TCRdb table, and some are missing; sequencing was by immunoSEQ multiplex PCR. The sample contains over 100,000 clones, approximately 84% of which appear only once. CDR1 is MNHEY, CDR2 SVGAGI, per germline. With 2 bases clipped from V and 7 bases from J, the junction kept 5 bases outside the gene matches. This CDR3 is 15 amino acids long. This TCR came from a middle-aged man with acute or convalescent COVID-19. The chain links TRBV6-5 to TRBJ1-2, with 12 bases identical to TRBD1. Sample: peripheral blood. The CDR3 region is CASSYVGQGALGYTF. The CDR3 DNA is TGTGCCAGCAGTTACGTGGGACAGGGGGCGCTTGGCTACACCTTC.